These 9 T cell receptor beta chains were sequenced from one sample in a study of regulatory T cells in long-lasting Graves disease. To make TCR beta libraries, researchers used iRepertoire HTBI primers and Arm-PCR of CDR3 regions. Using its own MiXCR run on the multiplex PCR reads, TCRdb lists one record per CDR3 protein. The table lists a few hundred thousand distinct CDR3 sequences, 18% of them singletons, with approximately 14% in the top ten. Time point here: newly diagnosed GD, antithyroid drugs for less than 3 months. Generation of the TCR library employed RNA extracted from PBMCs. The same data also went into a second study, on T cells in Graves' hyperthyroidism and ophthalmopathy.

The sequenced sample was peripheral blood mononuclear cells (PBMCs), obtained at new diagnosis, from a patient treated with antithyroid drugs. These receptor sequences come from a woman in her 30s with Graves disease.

The CDR3 DNA sequence: TGTGCCAGCAGCTTAGTGCCCAGGAAGAATGAAAAACTGTTTTTT. Its translation: CASSLVPRKNEKLFF. V usage is TRBV11-3 and J usage is TRBJ1-4; D is undetermined. Germline CDR1 is SGHNT and CDR2 is YENEEA. The CDR3 totals 15 residues. Deletions cut 1 base from V and 5 bases from J, with 11 bases between. The whole variable domain, remainder taken from reference TRBV11-3 and TRBJ1-4, is EAGVVQSPRYKIIEKKQPVAFWCNPISGHNTLYWYLQNLGQGPELLIRYENEEAVDDSQLPKDRFSAERLKGVDSTLKIQPAELGDSAVYLCASSLVPRKNEKLFFGSGTQLSVL.

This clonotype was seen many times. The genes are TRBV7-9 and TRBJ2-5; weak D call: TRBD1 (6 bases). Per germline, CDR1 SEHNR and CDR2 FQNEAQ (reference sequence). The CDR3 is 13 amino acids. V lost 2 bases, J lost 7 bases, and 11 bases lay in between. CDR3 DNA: TGTGCCAGCAGCTTAACTCAGGGGTCGACCCAGTACTTC. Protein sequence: CASSLTQGSTQYF. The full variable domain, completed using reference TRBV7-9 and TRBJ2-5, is DTGVSQNPRHKITKRGQNVTFRCDPISEHNRLYWYRQTLGQGPEFLTYFQNEAQLEKSRLLSDRFSAERPKGSFSTLEIQRTEQGDSAMYLCASSLTQGSTQYFGPGTRLLVL.

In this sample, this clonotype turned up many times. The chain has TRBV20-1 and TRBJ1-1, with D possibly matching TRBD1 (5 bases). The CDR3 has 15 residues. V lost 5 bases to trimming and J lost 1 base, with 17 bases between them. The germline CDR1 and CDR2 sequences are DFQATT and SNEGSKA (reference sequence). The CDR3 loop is CSAGDRAPGNTEAFF. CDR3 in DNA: TGCAGTGCTGGGGACCGGGCCCCTGGGAACACTGAAGCTTTCTTT.

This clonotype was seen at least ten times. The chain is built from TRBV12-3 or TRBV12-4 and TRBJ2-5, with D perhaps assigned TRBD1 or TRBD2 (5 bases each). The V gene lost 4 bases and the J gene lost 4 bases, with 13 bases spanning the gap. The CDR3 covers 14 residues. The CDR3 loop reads CASSSGTAPETQYF. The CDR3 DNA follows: TGTGCCAGCAGTTCCGGGACCGCCCCAGAGACCCAGTACTTC.

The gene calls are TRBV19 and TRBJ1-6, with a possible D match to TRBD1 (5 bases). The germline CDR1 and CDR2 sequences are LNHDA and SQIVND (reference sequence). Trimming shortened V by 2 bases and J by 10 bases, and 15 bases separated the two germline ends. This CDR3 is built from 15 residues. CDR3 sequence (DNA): TGTGCCAGTAGTATAACCGTCCTGTGGGACTCACCCCTCCACTTT. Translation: CASSITVLWDSPLHF.

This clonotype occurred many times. This CDR3 reads CSALPDGLNEQFF. The CDR3 DNA follows: TGCAGTGCCCTCCCGGACGGCCTCAATGAGCAGTTCTTC. The rearrangement uses TRBV20-1 and TRBJ2-1; D gene unclear. Looked up from germline, CDR1 is DFQATT and CDR2 is SNEGSKA (reference sequence). The CDR3 contains 13 residues. V was pared by 6 bases and J by 6 bases, with 15 bases between.

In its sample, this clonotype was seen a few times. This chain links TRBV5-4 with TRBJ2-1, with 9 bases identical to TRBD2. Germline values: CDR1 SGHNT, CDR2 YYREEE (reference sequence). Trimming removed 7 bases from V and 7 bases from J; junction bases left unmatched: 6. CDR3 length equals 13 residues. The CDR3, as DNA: TGTGCCAGCCTAAAGCGGGGGGATAATGAGCAGTTCTTC. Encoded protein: CASLKRGDNEQFF.

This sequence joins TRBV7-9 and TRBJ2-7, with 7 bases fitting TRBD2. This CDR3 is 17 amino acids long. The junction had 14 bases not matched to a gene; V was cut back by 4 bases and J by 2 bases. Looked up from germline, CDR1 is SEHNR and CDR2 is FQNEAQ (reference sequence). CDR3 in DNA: TGTGCCAGCAGCTCACCTGAGGAAGCGGGGAGAGCCTACGAGCAGTACTTC. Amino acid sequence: CASSSPEEAGRAYEQYF.

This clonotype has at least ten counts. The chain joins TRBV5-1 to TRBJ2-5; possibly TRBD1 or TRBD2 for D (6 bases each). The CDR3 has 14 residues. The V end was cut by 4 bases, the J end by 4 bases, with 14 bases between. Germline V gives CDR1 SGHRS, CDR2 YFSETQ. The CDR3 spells CASSTHKGGETQYF. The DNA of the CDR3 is TGCGCCAGCAGCACTCATAAGGGGGGAGAGACCCAGTACTTC. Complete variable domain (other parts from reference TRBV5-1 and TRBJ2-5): KAGVTQTPRYLIKTRGQQVTLSCSPISGHRSVSWYQQTPGQGLQFLFEYFSETQRNKGNFPGRFSGRQFSNSRSEMNVSTLELGDSALYLCASSTHKGGETQYFGPGTRLLVL.